The following is a TCR beta chain sequence with its context. Its antigen target is currently unknown. The sample holds no much larger clone one base away, and base qualities are not on file. The data originate from a study of T cells in Graves' hyperthyroidism and ophthalmopathy (dated by TCRdb to about 2019). About the full investigation: Peripheral blood samples were taken at the time of initial diagnosis, prior to any treatment. To identify TCR V-J signatures that set the groups apart, the researchers used a discovery cohort of about a hundred patients, made up of around 40 with Graves' ophthalmopathy and 57 with stable Graves' hyperthyroidism. Prospective prediction of ophthalmopathy was tested in an independent validation cohort of 18 to 20 hyperthyroidism patients and 17 patients who later progressed to ophthalmopathy. The 90 to 100 discovery patients were randomly split 7:3 into training and test sets. In about 6 Graves' hyperthyroidism patients, the study also compared T-cell repertoires from thyroid tissue with T-cell repertoires from blood. After sampling, hyperthyroidism patients received methimazole starting at 30 mg daily, and ophthalmopathy patients received high-dose intravenous methylprednisolone. The paper reports TCR Vbeta CDR3 sequencing of about 140 peripheral blood samples: around 45 ophthalmopathy, fewer than 80 hyperthyroidism and about 17 progressor patients.

Cut back by 2 bases and 0 bases, the V and J ends lie 8 bases apart. The CDR3 holds 15 amino acids from the cysteine to the phenylalanine. Only the CDR3 DNA stays, 45 bases, in frame from base 1. CDR1 and CDR2 are read off the germline V gene as SGHRS and YFSETQ. Paper-wide results and their limitations: No statistical method was used to set the sample size in advance, and investigators knew the group allocation. Ophthalmopathy was separated from stable hyperthyroidism by a 13 V-J signature model, with 85% to 90% sensitivity and about 81% specificity obtained in cross-validation and 80%/75% obtained in testing. In validation, the model predicted progression to ophthalmopathy a median of about 5.9 months before onset, with roughly 68% sensitivity and around 76% specificity. Most expanded thyroid clonotypes (frequency above 0.001) were also detected in blood, suggesting blood repertoires may reflect thyroid immune responses.

Amplification of TCR beta CDR3 regions was carried out from RNA transcripts. For the first round of RT-PCR on the TCR CDR3, the HTBI primer set was used together with the Qiagen OneStep RT-PCR kit. Libraries were constructed in a second round of multiplex PCR, after which size selection and purification were carried out. Paired-end sequencing of the libraries was performed with 100 bp reads on an Illumina HiSeq2000. On the study's bioinformatics: SOAPnuke was used to process the raw data, with reads discarded if the reads contained adapters or uncalled bases, had a mean Phred below 15, or lacked an exact constant-primer or identifier match. COPE v1.2.5 was used to merge the high-quality paired reads, and each unique nucleotide sequence was defined as a clonotype. MiTCR v1.1 was used to align clonotypes to the IMGT TRBV, TRBD and TRBJ reference segments. Only V-J combinations with frequency above 0.0001, covering about 99% of repertoires, were analysed. A TCS score was defined as the ratio between F50 (clonal expansion) and ExV (chaos), using BLOSUM62-based TCRdist between CDR3 peptides within each V-J. Welch's t-statistics and random forest reduced approximately 520 V-J features to 13, which were used in a naive Bayes classifier (R e1071). The public reads were reprocessed in TCRdb via fastp at Q25 and MiXCR, keeping in-frame beta chains. A single entry per CDR3 protein holds the most common genes and DNA from its merged rows. The V and J calls and clone size are TCRdb's, not the authors'. The sample profile shows more than 450,000 distinct CDR3 sequences; just under 20% of them were found once. The ten largest clones capture 47% of the sample.

In the ophthalmopathy patients, disease was moderately to severely active, with a Clinical Activity Score of 3 or more, a NOSPECS grade of 4 or more, and a duration of less than 3 months. Exclusion was applied to patients with uncontrolled infections, other autoimmune diseases, pregnancy or lactation. Diagnoses relied on clinical symptoms, serum thyroxine and TRAb, thyroid ultrasound and orbital computed tomography. PBMCs were isolated from about 9 ml of fresh peripheral blood by Ficoll-Paque density gradient centrifugation. Trizol reagent was used to extract total RNA, and RNA quality was then checked on an Agilent 2100 Bioanalyzer.

The chain couples TRBV5-1 to TRBJ2-2; a confident D gene designation cannot be given. The sequenced sample consisted of blood. The clonotype was recovered from a man between 35 and 55 years old with Graves' ophthalmopathy. The CDR3 has the sequence CASSLSTPNTGELFF. The DNA sequence is TGCGCCAGCAGCTTATCTACGCCGAACACCGGGGAGCTGTTTTTT.